This T cell receptor (beta chain) was captured by sequencing in a study of neoadjuvant anti-PD-1 for oral cavity cancer. About the study: Non-progressing patients received a fourth nivolumab dose near day 43, then surgery on days 50-56.

This CDR3 has 14 amino acids. The V and J ends lost 5 bases and 2 bases, in that order; junction bases with no gene match: 5. Germline loops: CDR1 SNHLY, CDR2 FYNNEI. The patients had HPV-negative, locally advanced oral cavity squamous cell carcinoma. This clone occurred a few times. Most PBMC samples had 480 ng input DNA in six replicates. Clones were sequenced by immunoSEQ multiplex PCR, and TCRdb holds only the in-frame ones, with some missing. Among about 14,000 clones listed, roughly two thirds were seen once. The sample in question was PBMCs, obtained before nivolumab (anti-PD-1) treatment. This receptor was taken from a person aged 35-79 years with oral cavity squamous cell carcinoma. This chain joins TRBV2 and TRBJ1-2, with TRBD1 matching 7 bases. CDR3 DNA sequence: TGTGCCAGCAGTCCCAGACAGGGAAACTATGGCTACACCTTC. Its translation: CASSPRQGNYGYTF.